This T cell receptor (beta chain) comes out of a study of a mutant IDH1 vaccine in newly diagnosed glioma. Across the study: In some groups vaccination began 4-6 weeks post-radiotherapy; others received it with temozolomide. The earlier regimen, radiotherapy, temozolomide, or both, was most often both.

Assay used: immunoSEQ multiplex PCR; TCRdb lists only in-frame clones, some missing. The sample lists some 87,000 clones, 75% to 90% seen once, with approximately 5% in the top ten. Comment on this clone: As yet, its antigen is unknown.

Noted time point: week 47, end of study. It was 300 ug of mutant IDH1 20-mer peptide that made up each vaccine dose, given with topical imiquimod. The source was PBMCs, collected from a glioma patient whose treatment included an IDH1 peptide vaccine. The sequence was obtained from a man aged 40-49 years with glioma.

The CDR3: CASSISAGGREGEQFF. The DNA for the CDR3 is TGTGCCAGTAGTATTTCAGCGGGCGGTCGGGAGGGTGAGCAGTTCTTC. This chain links TRBV19 with TRBJ2-1; TRBD2 agrees at 8 bases. CDR1 is LNHDA, CDR2 SQIVND, per germline (reference sequence). The CDR3 is made up of 16 amino acids. V trimming: 3 bases; J trimming: 9 bases; junction bases outside the gene matches: 13. The full variable domain, in which reference TRBV19 and TRBJ2-1 provide the parts outside the CDR3, is DGGITQSPKYLFRKEGQNVTLSCEQNLNHDAMYWYRQDPGQGLRLIYYSQIVNDFQKGDIAEGYSVSREKKESFPLTVTSAQKNPTAFYLCASSISAGGREGEQFFGPGTRLTVL.